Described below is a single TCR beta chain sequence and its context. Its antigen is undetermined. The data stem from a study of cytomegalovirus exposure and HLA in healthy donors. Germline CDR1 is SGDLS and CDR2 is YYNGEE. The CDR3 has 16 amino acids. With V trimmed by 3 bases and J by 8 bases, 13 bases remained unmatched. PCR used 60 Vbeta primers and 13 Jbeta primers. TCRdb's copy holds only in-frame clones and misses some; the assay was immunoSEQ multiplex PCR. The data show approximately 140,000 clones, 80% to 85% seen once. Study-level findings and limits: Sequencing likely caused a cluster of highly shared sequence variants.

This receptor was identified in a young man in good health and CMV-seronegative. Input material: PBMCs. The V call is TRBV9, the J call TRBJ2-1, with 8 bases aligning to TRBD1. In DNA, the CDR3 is TGTGCCAGCAGCGCCTCGACAGGGGTACGGTTACATGAGCAGTTCTTC. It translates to CASSASTGVRLHEQFF.